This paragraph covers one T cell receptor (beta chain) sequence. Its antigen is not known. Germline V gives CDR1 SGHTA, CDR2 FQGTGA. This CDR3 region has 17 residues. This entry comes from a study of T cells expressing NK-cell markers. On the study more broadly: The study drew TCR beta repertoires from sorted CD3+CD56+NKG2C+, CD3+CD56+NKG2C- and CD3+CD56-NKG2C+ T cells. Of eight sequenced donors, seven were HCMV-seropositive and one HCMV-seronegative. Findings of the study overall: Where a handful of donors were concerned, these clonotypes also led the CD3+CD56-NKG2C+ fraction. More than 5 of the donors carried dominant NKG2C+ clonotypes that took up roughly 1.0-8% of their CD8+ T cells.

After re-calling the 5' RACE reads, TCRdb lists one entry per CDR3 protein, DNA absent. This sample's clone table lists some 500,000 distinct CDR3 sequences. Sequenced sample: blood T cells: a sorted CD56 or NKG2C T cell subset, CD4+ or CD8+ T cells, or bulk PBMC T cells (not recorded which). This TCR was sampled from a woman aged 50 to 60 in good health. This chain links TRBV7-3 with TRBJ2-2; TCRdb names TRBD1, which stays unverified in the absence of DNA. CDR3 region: CASDKQGTAPYDGELFF.